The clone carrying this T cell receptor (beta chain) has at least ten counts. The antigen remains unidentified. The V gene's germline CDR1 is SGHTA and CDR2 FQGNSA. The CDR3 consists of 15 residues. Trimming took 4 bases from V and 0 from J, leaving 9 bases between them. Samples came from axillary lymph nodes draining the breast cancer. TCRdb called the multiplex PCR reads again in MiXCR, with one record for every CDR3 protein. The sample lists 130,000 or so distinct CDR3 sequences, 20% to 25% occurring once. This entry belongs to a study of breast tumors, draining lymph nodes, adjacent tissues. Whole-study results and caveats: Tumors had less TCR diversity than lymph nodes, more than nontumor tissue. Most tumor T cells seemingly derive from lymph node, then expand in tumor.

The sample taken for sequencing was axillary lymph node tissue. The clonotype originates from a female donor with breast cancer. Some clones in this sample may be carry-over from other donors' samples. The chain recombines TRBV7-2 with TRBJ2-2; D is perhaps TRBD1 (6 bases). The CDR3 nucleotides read TGTGCCAGCAGCTCCGACAGGACGAACACCGGGGAGCTGTTTTTT. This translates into CASSSDRTNTGELFF.